This TCR beta chain was documented in a study of identical twins. Study-level points and caveats: Not following the same donors, the study drew its conclusions from cross-sectional statistical analysis. One should note that invariant MAIT and iNKT cells could partly confound zero-insertion analyses. Twins shared beta out-of-frame sequences in excess, but this excess was weaker.

Regarding this clonotype: Its specificity is unknown.

Through template switching, a universal primer site was introduced, and the cDNA contained unique molecular identifiers. MiXCR was run by TCRdb on the 5' RACE reads, yielding one entry per CDR3 protein. This table holds 1.5 million or so distinct CDR3 sequences, 32% found once. Germline V CDR1 and CDR2: DFQATT, SNEGSKA (reference sequence). The length of the CDR3 is 13 residues. Input material: cord blood. J is TRBJ2-5 and V is TRBV20-1; 9 bases map to TRBD1. The J call may be faulty, since TRBJ2-7 better matches the DNA end. This TCR was recovered from a newborn girl in good health. Here the CDR3 DNA reads TGCAGTGCTGGCCGGGACAGGGTCATCGAGCAGTACTTC. This encodes CSAGRDRVIEQYF.